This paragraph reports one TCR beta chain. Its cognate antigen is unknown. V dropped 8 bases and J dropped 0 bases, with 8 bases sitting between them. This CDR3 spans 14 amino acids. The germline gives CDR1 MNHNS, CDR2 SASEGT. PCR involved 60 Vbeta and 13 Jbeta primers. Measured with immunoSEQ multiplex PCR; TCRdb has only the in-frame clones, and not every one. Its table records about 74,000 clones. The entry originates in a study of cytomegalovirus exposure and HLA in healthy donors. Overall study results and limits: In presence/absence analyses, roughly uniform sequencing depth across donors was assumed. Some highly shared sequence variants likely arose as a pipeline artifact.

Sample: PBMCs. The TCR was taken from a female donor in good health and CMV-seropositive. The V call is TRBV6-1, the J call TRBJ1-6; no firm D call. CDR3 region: CASGGSSYNSPLHF. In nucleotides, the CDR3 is TGTGCCAGCGGAGGGAGCTCCTATAATTCACCCCTCCACTTT.